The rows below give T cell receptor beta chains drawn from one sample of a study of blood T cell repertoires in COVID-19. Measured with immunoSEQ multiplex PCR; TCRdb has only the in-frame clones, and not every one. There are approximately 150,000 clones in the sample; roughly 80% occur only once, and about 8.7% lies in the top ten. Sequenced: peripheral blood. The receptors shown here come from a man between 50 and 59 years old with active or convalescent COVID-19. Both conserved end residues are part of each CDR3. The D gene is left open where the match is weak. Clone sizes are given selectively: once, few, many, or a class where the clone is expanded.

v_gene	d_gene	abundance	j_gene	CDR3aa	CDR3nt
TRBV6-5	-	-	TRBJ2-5	CASSYSWQGQETQYF	TGTGCCAGCAGTTACTCGTGGCAGGGGCAAGAGACCCAGTACTTC
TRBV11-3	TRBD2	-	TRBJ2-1	CASSLRGTSGSHEQFF	TGTGCCAGCAGCTTAAGAGGGACTAGCGGGAGCCATGAGCAGTTCTTC
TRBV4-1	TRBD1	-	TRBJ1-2	CASSLLIAGGDVYGYTF	TGCGCCAGCAGCCTCCTAATTGCAGGGGGCGACGTCTATGGCTACACCTTC
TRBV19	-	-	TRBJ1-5	CASSSGLDQPQHF	TGTGCCAGTAGCTCAGGATTGGATCAGCCCCAGCATTTT
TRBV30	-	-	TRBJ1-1	CAWRGSGAANTEAFF	TGTGCCTGGAGAGGGTCAGGGGCAGCGAACACTGAAGCTTTCTTT
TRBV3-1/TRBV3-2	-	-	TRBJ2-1	CASSPPRASGSYNEQFF	TGTGCCAGCAGCCCCCCTCGGGCCAGCGGCTCCTACAATGAGCAGTTCTTC
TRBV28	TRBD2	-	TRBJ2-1	CASSEPGLVYNEQFF	TGTGCCAGCAGTGAGCCGGGACTAGTCTACAATGAGCAGTTCTTC
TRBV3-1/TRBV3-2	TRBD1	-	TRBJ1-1	CASRQGVAEAFF	TGTGCCAGCAGGCAGGGGGTCGCTGAAGCTTTCTTT
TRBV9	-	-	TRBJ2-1	CASSVGAISSYNEQFF	TGTGCCAGCAGCGTAGGGGCGATAAGCTCCTACAATGAGCAGTTCTTC
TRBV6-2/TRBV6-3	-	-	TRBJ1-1	CASSYSESNTEAFF	TGTGCCAGCAGTTACTCGGAGTCGAACACTGAAGCTTTCTTT
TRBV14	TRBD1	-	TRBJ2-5	CASSQVARGETQYF	TGTGCCAGCAGCCAAGTGGCCAGGGGGGAGACCCAGTACTTC
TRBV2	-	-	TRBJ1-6	CASTLRPGAGALHF	TGTGCCAGCACACTACGACCAGGGGCTGGTGCCCTCCACTTT
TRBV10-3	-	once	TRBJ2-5	CAISESGAQSETQYF	TGTGCCATCAGTGAGTCAGGGGCCCAAAGCGAGACCCAGTACTTC
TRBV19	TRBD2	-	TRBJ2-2	CASSIGTRYGELFF	TGTGCCAGTAGTATAGGGACTAGATACGGGGAGCTGTTTTTT
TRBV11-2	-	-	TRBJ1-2	CASSLGGLYGYTF	TGTGCCAGCAGCTTAGGCGGCCTATATGGCTACACCTTC
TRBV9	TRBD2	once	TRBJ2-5	CASSVGSSGPPPGTQYF	TGTGCCAGCAGCGTGGGGTCTAGCGGCCCCCCTCCGGGGACCCAGTACTTC
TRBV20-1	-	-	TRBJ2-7	CSATEQYF	TGCAGCGCTACAGAGCAGTACTTC
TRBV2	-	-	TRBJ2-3	CASTSGLIPSDTQYF	TGTGCCAGCACCTCGGGATTAATCCCGTCAGATACGCAGTATTTT
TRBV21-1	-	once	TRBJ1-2	CASSPRGQSCYGYTF	TGTGCCAGCAGCCCCCGGGGACAGTCTTGCTATGGCTACACCTTC
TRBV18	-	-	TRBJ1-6	CASSPPMGAHNSPLHF	TGTGCCAGCTCACCACCGATGGGGGCACATAATTCACCCCTCCACTTT
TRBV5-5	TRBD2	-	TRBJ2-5	CASSKGLAGEVETQYF	TGTGCCAGCAGCAAAGGACTAGCGGGAGAGGTGGAGACCCAGTACTTC
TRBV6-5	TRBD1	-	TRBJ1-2	CASSKQGASYTF	TGTGCCAGCAGCAAGCAGGGGGCTAGCTACACCTTC